This entry is about one T cell receptor (beta chain). Seattle patients were enrolled during active infection and followed longitudinally. Authors' analysis steps: Nucleated cell counts were estimated from reference gene primer amplification. Clones were read by immunoSEQ multiplex PCR, and TCRdb kept only the in-frame ones, dropping some. That table gives V, J and clone size, and the DNA gave D and trimming. Among some 310,000 clones, roughly 90% were seen once, and the ten largest hold around 0.97%. The sample belongs to a study of blood T cell repertoires in COVID-19. Looking at the study overall: Italy, Spain and the United States were the sources of the convalescent and acute COVID-19 samples. Sample material is recorded as cDNA or gDNA derived from T cells, B-cell-depleted T cells, or PBMCs.

The germline V gene encodes CDR1 SQVTM and CDR2 ANQGSEA. There are 15 residues in the CDR3. V lost 6 bases to trimming and J lost 1 base; unmatched junction nucleotides: 11. This chain joins TRBV29-1 and TRBJ1-1; 7 bases match TRBD1. Material: peripheral blood. This clonotype was sampled from a woman aged 40 to 55 with COVID-19, enrolled during active disease. The CDR3 spells CSVRGAGTANTEAFF. CDR3 coding DNA: TGCAGCGTGAGAGGGGCCGGGACAGCGAACACTGAAGCTTTCTTT.